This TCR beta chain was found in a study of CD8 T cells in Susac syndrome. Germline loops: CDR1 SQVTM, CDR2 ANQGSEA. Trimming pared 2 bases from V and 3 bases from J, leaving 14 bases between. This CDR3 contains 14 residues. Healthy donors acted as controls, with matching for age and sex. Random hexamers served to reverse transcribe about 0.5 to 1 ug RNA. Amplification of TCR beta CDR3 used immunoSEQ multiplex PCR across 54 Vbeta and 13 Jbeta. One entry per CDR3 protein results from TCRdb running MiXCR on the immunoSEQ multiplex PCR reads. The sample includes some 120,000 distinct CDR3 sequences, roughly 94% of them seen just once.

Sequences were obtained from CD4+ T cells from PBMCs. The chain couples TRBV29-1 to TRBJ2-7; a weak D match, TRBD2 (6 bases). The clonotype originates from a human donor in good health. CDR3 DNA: TGCAGCGTTGAAATCCAGGCGGGGCACTACGAGCAGTACTTC. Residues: CSVEIQAGHYEQYF.